This entry concerns a single T cell receptor (beta chain). Sequenced by immunoSEQ multiplex PCR; TCRdb stores in-frame clones only, minus some. The sample shows over 120,000 clones, about nine tenths of them seen only once. The sample originates from a study of control samples from healthy donors and cancer patients. The V and J ends lost 5 bases and 5 bases, in that order; junction bases with no gene match: 3. CDR1 SEHNR and CDR2 FQNEAQ come from the germline V gene (reference sequence). The CDR3 contains 14 residues. The TCR was taken from a man aged 30 to 39 in good health. Sequenced: blood. This rearrangement joins TRBV7-9 to TRBJ1-4; TRBD1 aligns across 9 bases. CDR3 region: CASSPDRGNEKLFF. CDR3 nucleotides: TGTGCCAGCAGCCCCGACAGGGGGAATGAAAAACTGTTTTTT.